The clone carrying this TCR beta chain appeared once. The target antigen is unknown. Sequencing used immunoSEQ multiplex PCR; TCRdb keeps in-frame clones, though not all of them. Of about 36,000 clones listed, roughly two thirds are singletons. The source of the sample is a study of cytotoxic CD8 clonotypes in ibrutinib-treated CLL. Overall study findings and caveats: Treatment left the uncommon public clonotypes either contracted or stable in frequency.

This specimen was PBMCs, taken at disease progression, from a patient treated with ibrutinib. This sequence was found in a human donor with chronic lymphocytic leukemia.

CDR3 residues: CASSLVDRTDTQYF. CDR3 DNA sequence: TGTGCCAGCAGCTTGGTAGATCGCACAGATACGCAGTATTTT. The chain combines TRBV27 with TRBJ2-3; D ambiguous. This CDR3 region has 14 residues. V gave up 6 bases and J gave up 1 base, with 11 bases separating them. The V gene's germline CDR1 is MNHEY and CDR2 SMNVEV (reference sequence).